The 10 T cell receptor beta chains in this list originate from one sample, sequenced in a study of blood T cells in healthy people across ages. A sample-barcoded 5' primer and a J-beta primer mix were used in a second PCR of roughly 7 to 11 cycles. Each CDR3 protein is one row after TCRdb ran MiXCR on the 5' RACE reads. This table holds 780,000 or so distinct CDR3 sequences, about 55% found once. The sequenced material came from blood. These receptors all come from a man aged 80 or over in good health.

The chain combines TRBV6-2 or TRBV6-3 with TRBJ2-1; D is tentatively TRBD1 or TRBD2 (5 bases each). The CDR3 contains 16 residues. Germline V gene data show CDR1 as MNHEY and CDR2 as SVGEGT. The V gene lost 6 bases and the J gene lost 2 bases, with 17 bases spanning the gap. CDR3 residues: CASRTLGATTYNEQFF. Here the CDR3 DNA reads TGTGCCAGCAGAACCCTCGGGGCCACGACCTACAATGAGCAGTTCTTC.

Concerning this clonotype itself: At one of its ends the junction is not consistent with the germline gene, which may arise from a read error. The chain links TRBV29-1 to TRBJ2-7; 8 nucleotides agree with TRBD2. Germline lookup yields CDR1 SQVTM and CDR2 ANQGSEA. This CDR3 comprises 15 residues. The CDR3 loop is CSVPYRLAPSSEQYF. CDR3 DNA: TGCAGCGTTCCCTACCGACTAGCGCCCTCCTCCGAGCAGTACTTC.

The chain links TRBV11-2 to TRBJ2-2; D is possibly TRBD1 or TRBD2 (5 bases each). The CDR3 spans 17 residues. Germline-derived CDR1 and CDR2 are SGHAT and FQNNGV. Trimming took off 5 bases at V and 1 base at J, with 17 bases between the two ends. CDR3 in amino acids: CASSPRPGTVNTGELFF. The CDR3 DNA follows: TGTGCCAGCAGCCCACGGCCCGGGACGGTGAACACCGGGGAGCTGTTTTTT.

The chain carries TRBV20-1 and TRBJ2-4; possibly TRBD1 for D (6 bases). The V end lost 3 bases, the J end lost 10 bases, and 13 bases lay between the germline ends. The CDR3 consists of 12 residues. The germline V gene has CDR1 DFQATT and CDR2 SNEGSKA (reference sequence). The CDR3 nucleotides read TGCAGTGCTAGGACAGGAACGGAAATTCAGTACTTC. Amino acid sequence: CSARTGTEIQYF.

CDR3 in amino acids: CSARDADRGYGYTF. CDR3 sequence (DNA): TGCAGTGCTAGAGACGCCGACCGGGGCTATGGCTACACCTTC. The rearrangement uses TRBV20-1 and TRBJ1-2, with unresolved D. This CDR3 is built from 14 residues. CDR1 is DFQATT, CDR2 SNEGSKA, per germline (reference sequence). With 0 bases removed from V and 4 bases from J, the gap between germline ends came to 12 bases.

This clonotype showed up just a few times. The rearrangement joins TRBV12-3 or TRBV12-4 to TRBJ2-7; maybe TRBD2 (5 bases). The V end lost 9 bases, the J end lost 5 bases, and 14 bases lay between the germline ends. The CDR3 covers 12 residues. CDR3 nucleotide sequence: TGTGCCAGTTCGGGGATTCTACACGAGCAGTACTTC. Encoded protein: CASSGILHEQYF.

J is TRBJ2-1 and V is TRBV30; 7 bases are a match to TRBD2. The CDR3 extends over 15 amino acids. The germline V gene encodes CDR1 GTSNPN and CDR2 SVGIG (reference sequence). The V segment lost 4 bases and the J segment 6 bases; nucleotides outside the gene matches: 12. CDR3 amino acids: CAWTKGGGISNEQFF. The DNA of the CDR3 is TGTGCCTGGACTAAAGGCGGGGGTATTAGCAATGAGCAGTTCTTC.

This clonotype was seen a few times. This chain joins TRBV29-1 and TRBJ2-7; 8 bases line up with TRBD1. The CDR3 runs to 12 residues. Germline V lookup: CDR1 SQVTM, CDR2 ANQGSEA. The V gene end was trimmed by 4 bases and the J gene end by 7 bases; junction bases not matched to a gene: 6. The CDR3 sequence: CSVGQGANEQYF. The DNA of the CDR3 is TGCAGCGTTGGGCAGGGGGCGAATGAGCAGTACTTC.

This clonotype was seen a few times. The CDR3 reads CASSSTYSYEQYF. The CDR3 nucleotides read TGCGCCAGCAGCTCGACCTACTCCTACGAGCAGTACTTC. The chain has TRBV5-1 and TRBJ2-7; D is uncertain. CDR3 size: 13 residues. V was shortened by 3 bases and J by 0 bases, with 7 bases between the two germline ends. Germline CDR1 and CDR2: SGHRS and YFSETQ.

As concerns this clonotype: The junction differs from germline at one of its ends, possibly a read error. This rearrangement joins TRBV11-2 to TRBJ2-1, with 9 nucleotides matching TRBD2. Germline values: CDR1 SGHAT, CDR2 FQNNGV. The CDR3 contains 16 residues. As DNA, the CDR3 is TGTGCCAGCAGCTTAGTCGGCGGGAGGGCCTACAACGAGCAGTTCTTC. It codes for CASSLVGGRAYNEQFF.